Shown below are 17 T cell receptor beta chains from a single sample sequenced in a study of identical twins. TCRdb used MiXCR to reprocess the 5' RACE reads, holding one entry per CDR3 protein. The profile shows roughly 720,000 distinct CDR3 sequences, around a sixth of them singletons. The same data also contributed to another study, on T cells expressing NK-cell markers.

The sample was PBMCs. The receptors stem from a woman aged 18-29 years in good health.

There are many counts of this clonotype. The chain has TRBV29-1 and TRBJ2-7; 15 bases align to TRBD2. With V trimmed by 3 bases and J by 3 bases, 0 bases remained unmatched. The CDR3 is 14 amino acids. CDR1 SQVTM and CDR2 ANQGSEA come from the germline V gene. CDR3 residues: CSVEGLAGGYEQYF. As DNA, the CDR3 is TGCAGCGTTGAGGGACTAGCGGGAGGCTACGAGCAGTACTTC.

The rearrangement links TRBV11-3 to TRBJ2-4; D is uncertain. Trimming shortened V by 5 bases and J by 0 bases, and 14 bases separated the two germline ends. The CDR3 is 16 residues long. CDR1 SGHNT and CDR2 YENEEA come from the germline V gene. CDR3 bases: TGTGCCAGCAGCCCGAACCTAGGGTTAGCCAAAAACATTCAGTACTTC. It codes for CASSPNLGLAKNIQYF. The full variable domain, rest sourced from reference TRBV11-3 and TRBJ2-4, is EAGVVQSPRYKIIEKKQPVAFWCNPISGHNTLYWYLQNLGQGPELLIRYENEEAVDDSQLPKDRFSAERLKGVDSTLKIQPAELGDSAVYLCASSPNLGLAKNIQYFGAGTRLSVL.

The chain recombines TRBV28 with TRBJ2-7; tentatively, D is TRBD2 (6 bases). The CDR3 contains 15 residues. The V end was cut by 2 bases, the J end by 2 bases, with 13 bases between. Looked up from germline, CDR1 is MDHEN and CDR2 is SYDVKM. The CDR3 nucleotides are TGTGCCAGCAGTTTAACCGCCACGGGAGCCTACGAGCAGTACTTC. It specifies CASSLTATGAYEQYF.

The chain recombines TRBV5-1 with TRBJ2-7, with 7 positions matching TRBD1. V shed 4 bases, J shed 3 bases, and the junction held 7 bases outside the gene matches. Germline lookup yields CDR1 SGHRS and CDR2 YFSETQ. CDR3 length equals 14 residues. CDR3 sequence (DNA): TGCGCCAGCAGCCCCGGGACAGTAATCTACGAGCAGTACTTC. This codes for CASSPGTVIYEQYF.

The rearrangement links TRBV6-5 to TRBJ2-3; D is possibly TRBD2 (7 bases). V gave up 0 bases and J gave up 2 bases, with 18 bases separating them. Germline lookup yields CDR1 MNHEY and CDR2 SVGAGI. The CDR3 has 18 amino acids. The CDR3 coding sequence is TGTGCCAGCAGTTACTCGTACGGGGGGCTCGTCCCCACAGATACGCAGTATTTT. This gives the protein CASSYSYGGLVPTDTQYF.

In this sample, this clonotype turned up a few times. This chain links TRBV20-1 with TRBJ2-1; 11 bases align to TRBD2. This CDR3 spans 16 amino acids. V gave up 0 bases and J gave up 5 bases; unmatched junction bases: 6. Germline CDR1 DFQATT, CDR2 SNEGSKA (reference sequence). The CDR3 region has the DNA TGCAGTGCTAGAGAGATAGCGGGGGGGCGCGACAATGAGCAGTTCTTC. Encoded protein: CSAREIAGGRDNEQFF.

This sequence joins TRBV7-6 and TRBJ2-3; D unclear. Germline CDR1 and CDR2: SGHVS and FNYEAQ. Trimming removed 5 bases at V and 5 bases at J, with 8 bases between. This CDR3 has 12 residues. The CDR3 sequence is CASSRWGDTQYF. CDR3 coding DNA: TGTGCCAGCAGCCGTTGGGGAGATACGCAGTATTTT.

The chain joins TRBV10-3 to TRBJ1-1, with D maybe TRBD1 (5 bases). There are 13 residues in the CDR3. Trimming removed 11 bases at V and 2 bases at J, with 15 bases between. CDR1 is ENHRY, CDR2 SYGVKD, per germline. CDR3 DNA sequence: TGTGCCTCCTGGGGAGGGGTCAACACTGAAGCTTTCTTT. This encodes CASWGGVNTEAFF.

This clonotype has more than one count but fewer than ten. This sequence joins TRBV5-1 and TRBJ1-1; TRBD1 aligns across 7 bases. The junction had 6 bases not matched to a gene; V was cut back by 4 bases and J by 3 bases. The CDR3 is made up of 14 amino acids. The germline V gene encodes CDR1 SGHRS and CDR2 YFSETQ. Written as DNA, the CDR3 is TGCGCCAGCAGCCTACAGGGGAGGGACACTGAAGCTTTCTTT. Protein sequence: CASSLQGRDTEAFF.

This clonotype was recorded once. The CDR3 is CASSFREENEQFF. Here the CDR3 DNA reads TGTGCCAGCAGTTTCAGGGAGGAGAATGAGCAGTTCTTC. The chain is built from TRBV6-2 or TRBV6-3 and TRBJ2-1; maybe TRBD2 (6 bases). Germline V CDR1 and CDR2: MNHEY, SVGEGT. V dropped 4 bases and J dropped 7 bases, with 11 bases sitting between them. The CDR3 is 13 amino acids.

A few counts support this clonotype. The chain recombines TRBV12-3 or TRBV12-4 with TRBJ2-1; D unresolved. V gave up 8 bases and J gave up 0 bases, with 5 bases separating them. The CDR3 covers 12 residues. The CDR3 protein is CASLSSYNEQFF. DNA for the CDR3: TGTGCCAGCTTAAGCTCCTACAATGAGCAGTTCTTC.

The chain uses TRBV5-5 and TRBJ1-2; D is unclear. The V end was cut by 2 bases, the J end by 7 bases, with 15 bases between. Germline values: CDR1 SGHKS, CDR2 YYEKEE (reference sequence). CDR3 size: 14 residues. CDR3 bases: TGTGCCAGCAGCTTCCCGGGCAGGCCGGGTGGCTACACCTTC. Encoded protein: CASSFPGRPGGYTF.

Only a few counts were recorded for this clonotype. The gene calls are TRBV9 and TRBJ2-1; 7 bases are a match to TRBD2. Germline V gene data show CDR1 as SGDLS and CDR2 as YYNGEE. The CDR3 is 15 residues long. V lost 4 bases and J lost 4; bases outside the gene matches: 8. CDR3 loop: CASSIGLVPYNEQFF. In nucleotides, the CDR3 is TGTGCCAGCAGCATCGGACTAGTGCCATACAATGAGCAGTTCTTC. Full variable domain (rest looked up from reference TRBV9 and TRBJ2-1): DSGVTQTPKHLITATGQRVTLRCSPRSGDLSVYWYQQSLDQGLQFLIQYYNGEERAKGNILERFSAQQFPDLHSELNLSSLELGDSALYFCASSIGLVPYNEQFFGPGTRLTVL.

CDR3 nucleotide sequence: TGCAGTGCTACGAGGCCAGGGATAGGTTACGAGCAGTACTTC. It translates to CSATRPGIGYEQYF. V and J are TRBV20-1 and TRBJ2-7; possibly TRBD1 for D (5 bases). CDR1 DFQATT and CDR2 SNEGSKA come from the germline V gene (reference sequence). The V end lost 4 bases, the J end lost 4 bases, and 17 bases lay between the germline ends. The CDR3 is made up of 14 amino acids.

V and J are TRBV12-5 and TRBJ2-1; D call uncertain. This CDR3 spans 14 amino acids. From germline, CDR1 is LGHNT and CDR2 FRNRAP. V was cut by 9 bases and J by 7 bases, with 19 bases left in between. The CDR3 DNA reads TGTGCTAGCGAGTCCGAATGGGGTTGGAATGAGCAGTTCTTC. Protein product: CASESEWGWNEQFF.

This chain uses TRBV20-1 with TRBJ2-3; 8 nucleotides align to TRBD2. The germline gives CDR1 DFQATT, CDR2 SNEGSKA (reference sequence). CDR3 length: 18 residues. V lost 0 bases to trimming and J lost 0 bases; unmatched junction nucleotides: 11. The DNA of the CDR3 is TGCAGTGCTAGAGAGTTAAGGCGGGGGGCACCTAGCACAGATACGCAGTATTTT. It encodes CSARELRRGAPSTDTQYF.

This chain links TRBV11-2 with TRBJ2-1; 10 bases are a match to TRBD2. The junction had 7 bases not matched to a gene; V was cut back by 6 bases and J by 5 bases. The germline CDR1 and CDR2 sequences are SGHAT and FQNNGV. This CDR3 contains 15 residues. CDR3 bases: TGTGCCAGCAGGGTAGCGGGGGGCGGAGACAATGAGCAGTTCTTC. Amino acid sequence: CASRVAGGGDNEQFF.